A single T cell receptor beta chain is shown here with its context. In the authors' methods: Estimated nucleated cell counts came from reference gene primer amplification. Data came from immunoSEQ multiplex PCR; TCRdb stores just in-frame clones and leaves some out. V, J and clone size are taken as reported in that table, and D and trimming were inferred from the DNA itself. The sample holds 90,000 to 110,000 clones, about three quarters seen once. V dropped 2 bases and J dropped 4 bases, with 8 bases sitting between them. Germline assignment: CDR1 SEHNR and CDR2 FQNEAQ (reference sequence). This CDR3 is 13 amino acids long. The data belong to a study of blood T cell repertoires in COVID-19. Study-wide context: Specimens from acute and convalescent COVID-19 originated in the United States, Italy and Spain. Nucleic acid was either cDNA or gDNA, and it came from T cells, B-cell-depleted T cells, or PBMCs.

The sequence was collected from a woman between 65 and 79 years old with acute or convalescent COVID-19. The source material was peripheral blood. The chain carries TRBV7-9 and TRBJ1-1; D unresolved. In DNA form, the CDR3 reads TGTGCCAGCAGCTTACAGTCCCTCACTGAAGCTTTCTTT. Translation: CASSLQSLTEAFF.